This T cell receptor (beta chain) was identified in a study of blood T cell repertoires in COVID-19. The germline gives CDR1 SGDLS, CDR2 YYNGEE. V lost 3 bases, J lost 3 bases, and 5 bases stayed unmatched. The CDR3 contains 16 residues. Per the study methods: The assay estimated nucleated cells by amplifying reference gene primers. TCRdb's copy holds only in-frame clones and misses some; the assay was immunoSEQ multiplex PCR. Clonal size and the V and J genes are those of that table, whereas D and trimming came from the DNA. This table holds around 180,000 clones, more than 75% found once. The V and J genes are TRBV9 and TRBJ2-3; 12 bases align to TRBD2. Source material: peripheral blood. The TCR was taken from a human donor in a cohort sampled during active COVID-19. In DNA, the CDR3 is TGTGCCAGCAGCGGGCTAGCGGGGGGGCCTACAGATACGCAGTATTTT. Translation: CASSGLAGGPTDTQYF.